Detailed here is one TCR beta chain. This table comes from immunoSEQ multiplex PCR, and its TCRdb copy is limited to in-frame clones, with some not included. The data contain around 300,000 clones, approximately 83% of them singletons. Germline V gene data show CDR1 as WNHNN and CDR2 as SYGVQD (reference sequence). Unmatched junction bases numbered 8, after V lost 6 bases and J lost 4 bases. The CDR3 is made up of 14 amino acids. The data belong to a study of blood T cell repertoires in COVID-19. Whole-study context: Samples of COVID-19 (acute and convalescent) were obtained from the United States, Italy and Spain. The analysed material was cDNA or gDNA that came from T cells, B-cell-depleted T cells, or PBMCs.

The sample comprised peripheral blood. The rearrangement joins TRBV10-1 to TRBJ1-1, with 7 bases matching TRBD1. The receptor's source is a woman aged 70-85 years with acute or convalescent COVID-19. The CDR3 DNA reads TGCGCCAGCAGACCCGACAGGGCGAGCACTGAAGCTTTCTTT. It is translated as CASRPDRASTEAFF.